Presented here are 28 T cell receptor beta chains from one specimen sequenced in a study of T-cell memory formation after mild COVID-19. TCRdb re-called the 5' RACE reads with MiXCR, one entry per CDR3 protein. The repertoire holds 180,000 or so distinct CDR3 sequences, with around 16% as singletons. The sequencing input was PBMCs or a T cell subset sorted from them (not recorded which). The receptor set was obtained from an adult woman who had mild COVID-19 (a few samples of this study predate the infection). Cell type and time point are not known.

The chain combines TRBV9 with TRBJ1-5; D is undetermined. Trimming removed 0 bases at V and 2 bases at J, with 9 bases between. The germline gives CDR1 SGDLS, CDR2 YYNGEE. The CDR3 sequence is 15 residues long. In nucleotides, the CDR3 is TGTGCCAGCAGCGTAGGGACCGTAGGCAATCAGCCCCAGCATTTT. Translation gives CASSVGTVGNQPQHF.

This chain uses TRBV11-1 with TRBJ2-2; D might be TRBD2 (5 bases). This CDR3 is 15 amino acids long. Trimming took 1 base from V and 0 from J, leaving 6 bases between them. Germline V lookup: CDR1 SGHAT, CDR2 FQDESV (reference sequence). CDR3 in amino acids: CASSLGLTNTGELFF. The CDR3 DNA sequence: TGTGCCAGCAGCTTAGGACTAACGAACACCGGGGAGCTGTTTTTT.

This clonotype was seen only a few times. A clone one base away is much larger, so this may be a read error. The chain couples TRBV7-2 to TRBJ2-2; the D gene could be TRBD1 or TRBD2 (5 bases each). Germline loops: CDR1 SGHTA, CDR2 FQGNSA. V was clipped by 0 bases and J by 4 bases, with 6 bases between them. CDR3 size: 14 residues. The CDR3 nucleotides read TGTGCCAGCAGCTTAGCGGGGGTCACCGGGGAGCTGTTTTTT. It codes for CASSLAGVTGELFF.

The chain joins TRBV10-3 to TRBJ2-5; the D gene could be TRBD1 or TRBD2 (5 bases each). This CDR3 has 15 residues. Per the germline V gene, CDR1 is ENHRY and CDR2 is SYGVKD. The V gene lost 0 bases and the J gene lost 4 bases, with 12 bases spanning the gap. Written as DNA, the CDR3 is TGTGCCATCAGTGAGTCGGGGGATTTGATAGAGACCCAGTACTTC. Amino acid sequence: CAISESGDLIETQYF.

Many counts were recorded for this clonotype. The chain has TRBV7-9 and TRBJ2-7; TRBD1 matches 7 bases. The germline V gene has CDR1 SEHNR and CDR2 FQNEAQ (reference sequence). The length of the CDR3 is 15 residues. V lost 5 bases to trimming and J lost 6 bases; unmatched junction nucleotides: 13. The CDR3 DNA sequence: TGTGCCAGCAGCGCTATACAGGGGCGGTCTCTCGAGCAGTACTTC. It specifies CASSAIQGRSLEQYF.

The chain's CDR3 is CASSDSAGSYNEQFF. The DNA for the CDR3 is TGTGCCAGCAGTGACTCTGCGGGATCGTACAATGAGCAGTTCTTC. V is TRBV6-4 and J is TRBJ2-1; perhaps TRBD2 as D (6 bases). Germline CDR1 is MRHNA and CDR2 is SNTAGT. This CDR3 comprises 15 residues. The ends were cut back, 0 bases at V and 4 bases at J, with 10 bases in the middle.

This clonotype was observed at least ten times. The CDR3 sequence is CASTPGYGQNYEQYF. In DNA form, the CDR3 reads TGTGCCAGCACTCCCGGATACGGACAAAACTACGAGCAGTACTTC. The rearrangement uses TRBV6-1 and TRBJ2-7, with TRBD1 as a possible D gene (5 bases). The V end was cut by 7 bases, the J end by 3 bases, with 19 bases between. Germline V gene lookup returns CDR1 MNHNS and CDR2 SASEGT. The CDR3 covers 15 residues.

The V call is TRBV7-2, the J call TRBJ2-1; 8 bases fit TRBD2. Trimming at V came to 4 bases and at J to 6 bases, leaving 14 bases not matched to a gene. Germline V CDR1 and CDR2: SGHTA, FQGNSA. The CDR3 is made up of 17 amino acids. CDR3 sequence: CASSSRQGLVVANEQFF. The DNA of the CDR3 is TGTGCCAGCAGCTCACGCCAGGGACTAGTGGTGGCCAATGAGCAGTTCTTC.

V usage is TRBV5-4 and J usage is TRBJ2-3; D not resolved. The CDR3 runs 12 residues. Germline assignment: CDR1 SGHNT and CDR2 YYREEE (reference sequence). Trimming shortened V by 2 bases and J by 4 bases, and 5 bases separated the two germline ends. This CDR3 reads CASSFFSDTQYF. In nucleotides, the CDR3 is TGTGCCAGCAGCTTCTTTTCAGATACGCAGTATTTT.

This clonotype has a handful of counts. The CDR3 loop is CASSLKPFVGASGAKNIQYF. In DNA form, the CDR3 reads TGTGCCAGCAGCTTAAAGCCGTTCGTCGGGGCTAGCGGAGCCAAAAACATTCAGTACTTC. The V call is TRBV7-3, the J call TRBJ2-4, with 7 bases identical to TRBD2. Germline values: CDR1 SGHTA, CDR2 FQGTGA. The CDR3 contains 20 residues. The junction had 15 bases not matched to a gene; V was cut back by 1 base and J by 0 bases.

This clonotype was counted only a few times. The V and J genes are TRBV6-6 and TRBJ2-2; D is perhaps TRBD1 (5 bases). Germline V gene lookup returns CDR1 MNHNY and CDR2 SVGAGI (reference sequence). This CDR3 contains 15 residues. Trimming removed 0 bases from V and 1 base from J, with 6 bases in between. CDR3 nucleotide sequence: TGTGCCAGCAGTTACTCGCAGGGGAACACCGGGGAGCTGTTTTTT. Its translation is CASSYSQGNTGELFF.

This chain joins TRBV7-9 and TRBJ2-5; unclear D gene. This CDR3 has 15 amino acids. Trimming cost V 3 bases and J 7 bases, with 18 bases left between them. Germline values: CDR1 SEHNR, CDR2 FQNEAQ (reference sequence). DNA for the CDR3: TGTGCCAGCAGCTTCCCCACCAACTTCATGAGGACCCAGTACTTC. Its translation is CASSFPTNFMRTQYF.

This clonotype was recorded a few times. The gene calls are TRBV19 and TRBJ1-1; D is undetermined. This CDR3 spans 14 amino acids. Germline CDR1 reads LNHDA; CDR2 reads SQIVND (reference sequence). Trimming took off 7 bases at V and 2 bases at J, with 14 bases between the two ends. The CDR3 nucleotides are TGTGCCAGTATAAACACGGAAGGTAACACTGAAGCTTTCTTT. Protein sequence: CASINTEGNTEAFF.

This clonotype has at least ten counts. The V and J genes are TRBV5-1 and TRBJ1-1; no firm D call. The CDR3 runs to 15 residues. Germline assignment: CDR1 SGHRS and CDR2 YFSETQ. V lost 4 bases to trimming and J lost 1 base, with 14 bases between them. The CDR3 is CASSVLGPTNTEAFF. The CDR3 region has the DNA TGCGCCAGCAGCGTGCTCGGACCGACGAACACTGAAGCTTTCTTT.

This rearrangement joins TRBV7-9 to TRBJ2-2; possible D gene TRBD2, 6 bases. V was shortened by 0 bases and J by 7 bases, with 6 bases between the two germline ends. CDR1 SEHNR and CDR2 FQNEAQ come from the germline V gene (reference sequence). The length of the CDR3 is 13 residues. The CDR3 is CASSLARGGELFF. The CDR3 DNA sequence: TGTGCCAGCAGCTTAGCGCGGGGCGGGGAGCTGTTTTTT.

With respect to this clonotype: One junction end disagrees with the germline gene, perhaps due to a read error. This chain joins TRBV2 and TRBJ2-7, with D possibly being TRBD2 (6 bases). CDR1 SNHLY and CDR2 FYNNEI come from the germline V gene. The CDR3 has 13 residues. The CDR3 loop reads CASSDKPSGTGFF. In DNA, the CDR3 is TGTGCCAGCAGCGACAAACCCTCCGGGACTGGATTCTTC.

This clonotype was seen more than once but under ten times. The chain employs TRBV3-1 and TRBJ2-5; D not certain. The CDR3 spans 11 residues. V was pared by 0 bases and J by 7 bases, with 3 bases between. Germline CDR1 is LGHDT and CDR2 is YNNKEL (reference sequence). The CDR3 is CASSQEGTQYF. CDR3 nucleotides: TGTGCCAGCAGCCAAGAGGGGACCCAGTACTTC.

This clonotype was seen more than once but under ten times. The chain couples TRBV10-3 to TRBJ2-4, with D tentatively TRBD2 (7 bases). This CDR3 is 16 amino acids long. Trimming took 2 bases from V and 2 from J, leaving 13 bases between them. CDR1 ENHRY and CDR2 SYGVKD come from the germline V gene. CDR3 DNA sequence: TGTGCCATCAGTGAGGCGGGGGCAGAGACCAAAAACATTCAGTACTTC. Encoded protein: CAISEAGAETKNIQYF.

This clonotype was seen a handful of times. The chain is built from TRBV27 and TRBJ2-1; 10 nucleotides agree with TRBD2. The CDR3 contains 17 residues. Germline CDR1 reads MNHEY; CDR2 reads SMNVEV (reference sequence). V shed 3 bases, J shed 9 bases, and the junction held 14 bases outside the gene matches. The CDR3 loop is CASSFPGGSGRRGEQFF. The CDR3 DNA follows: TGTGCCAGCAGTTTCCCGGGAGGTAGCGGGAGGAGGGGTGAGCAGTTCTTC.

The V gene is TRBV7-6, the J gene TRBJ1-5, with 9 bases fitting TRBD1. V gave up 1 base and J gave up 6 bases; unmatched junction bases: 10. The CDR3 has 17 residues. Germline loops: CDR1 SGHVS, CDR2 FNYEAQ. Written as DNA, the CDR3 is TGTGCCAGCAGCTTAGTGGGTGGGACAGGGAATCGTCAGCCCCAGCATTTT. It translates to CASSLVGGTGNRQPQHF.

This clonotype occurred a few times. The chain carries TRBV29-1 and TRBJ1-2; 8 bases line up with TRBD1. This CDR3 spans 14 amino acids. V dropped 2 bases and J dropped 7; count of bases not matched to a gene: 9. Germline V gene data show CDR1 as SQVTM and CDR2 as ANQGSEA. The CDR3 loop reads CSVEFGSGGSGYTF. The CDR3 nucleotides are TGCAGCGTTGAATTCGGGTCAGGGGGCAGTGGCTACACCTTC.

The sample holds a few counts of this clonotype. This chain links TRBV7-6 with TRBJ2-1; the D call may be TRBD1 or TRBD2 (6 bases each). The germline V gene has CDR1 SGHVS and CDR2 FNYEAQ. V lost 5 bases, J lost 5 bases, and 19 bases lay in between. The CDR3 covers 16 residues. For the CDR3, the DNA is TGTGCCAGCAGCCCTGGTCGGGGGCGGGACCACAATGAGCAGTTCTTC. The encoded protein is CASSPGRGRDHNEQFF.

This clonotype appeared a single time. The chain is built from TRBV12-3 or TRBV12-4 and TRBJ2-2; D is possibly TRBD1 (6 bases). This CDR3 spans 12 amino acids. V shed 6 bases and J shed 7 bases, with 9 bases lying between them. DNA of the CDR3: TGTGCCAGCAGCAGGACAGTCGGGGAGCTGTTTTTT. It specifies CASSRTVGELFF.

This clonotype was counted only a few times. The rearrangement uses TRBV7-3 and TRBJ2-1, with D possibly matching TRBD1 (6 bases). Trimming removed 2 bases at V and 6 bases at J, with 11 bases between. CDR1 and CDR2 from the germline V gene are SGHTA and FQGTGA. This CDR3 is 14 amino acids long. The CDR3 region is CASSLGGRGNEQFF. CDR3 DNA: TGTGCCAGCAGCTTAGGGGGCCGGGGCAATGAGCAGTTCTTC.

This chain links TRBV11-2 with TRBJ2-3; tentative D call: TRBD2 (6 bases). The germline V and J ends were trimmed by 3 bases and 0 bases, with 19 bases remaining between them. Germline-derived CDR1 and CDR2 are SGHAT and FQNNGV. The CDR3 length is 18 residues. As DNA, the CDR3 is TGTGCCAGCAGCTTTAAAACGGGAGAGTATTTCAGCACAGATACGCAGTATTTT. Its protein is CASSFKTGEYFSTDTQYF.

This chain links TRBV4-1 with TRBJ2-7, with D possibly TRBD1 on 6 matching bases. The CDR3 totals 15 residues. The V gene's germline CDR1 is MGHRA and CDR2 YSYEKL. V was cut by 0 bases and J by 5 bases, with 14 bases left in between. The CDR3 bases are TGCGCCAGCAGCCAAGATGGGCAGGGGACGGACGAGCAGTACTTC. It translates to CASSQDGQGTDEQYF.

In its sample, this clonotype was seen a few times. The genes are TRBV4-2 and TRBJ2-7; no reliable D call. The CDR3 loop spans 15 amino acids. Germline lookup yields CDR1 LGHNA and CDR2 YNFKEQ. Between the trimmed V and J ends, which lost 0 bases and 4 bases, there was a span of 13 bases. The CDR3 protein is CASSQDEGEGYEQYF. CDR3 DNA: TGTGCCAGCAGCCAAGATGAAGGAGAAGGATACGAGCAGTACTTC.

This clonotype was counted at least ten times. V gene TRBV5-5 combines with J gene TRBJ1-2, with TRBD1 as a possible D gene (5 bases). Deletions cut 5 bases from V and 8 bases from J, with 22 bases between. The CDR3 spans 15 residues. The germline V gene has CDR1 SGHKS and CDR2 YYEKEE (reference sequence). The CDR3 region is CASRGWDGYLEGYTF. Written as DNA, the CDR3 is TGTGCCAGCAGGGGTTGGGACGGATACCTGGAGGGCTACACCTTC.